One T cell receptor beta chain is described in this entry. This CDR3 contains 14 residues. V lost 7 bases and J lost 5; bases outside the gene matches: 8. Germline CDR1 is SGHRS and CDR2 is YFSETQ. This sample is part of a study of T cell changes during pregnancy in multiple sclerosis. The method was immunoSEQ multiplex PCR; TCRdb's version includes in-frame clones alone and lacks a portion of them. Of some 40,000 clones in the sample, about nine tenths are singletons; the top ten hold more than 0.5%. The chain joins TRBV5-1 to TRBJ2-5, with 10 bases that match TRBD1. This TCR was recovered from a female donor with multiple sclerosis, enrolled in a pregnancy study. Sequenced material: CD4+ T cells from peripheral blood mononuclear cells, taken in the first trimester of pregnancy. CDR3 bases: TGCGCCAGCGGCTCGGGACAGGGGAAGGAGACCCAGTACTTC. It translates to CASGSGQGKETQYF.